Each of the 27 T cell receptor beta chains below was sequenced from the same sample in a study of cytomegalovirus exposure and HLA in healthy donors. Data came from immunoSEQ multiplex PCR; TCRdb stores just in-frame clones and leaves some out. The sample holds under 80,000 clones; approximately 93% are singletons and the top ten take roughly 3.4%. Sequencing input: PBMCs. The receptors originated from a woman aged 18-29 years in good health and CMV-seropositive.

The chain combines TRBV7-2 with TRBJ2-2; tentatively, D is TRBD1 (5 bases). CDR1 is SGHTA and CDR2 is FQGNSA in the germline V gene. V was pared by 1 base and J by 5 bases, with 14 bases between. This CDR3 spans 16 amino acids. The CDR3 nucleotides read TGTGCCAGCAGCTTAGTAGGACGAGCAGGGACCGGGGAGCTGTTTTTT. This encodes CASSLVGRAGTGELFF.

This clone was recorded only once. The CDR3 reads CASSAPTSGRVDTQYF. In DNA form, the CDR3 reads TGTGCCAGCAGCGCTCCGACTAGCGGGAGGGTGGACACGCAGTATTTT. The V call is TRBV9, the J call TRBJ2-3; TRBD2 matches at 14 bases. Trimming at V came to 3 bases and at J to 9 bases, leaving 9 bases not matched to a gene. This CDR3 spans 16 amino acids. CDR1 and CDR2 from the germline V gene are SGDLS and YYNGEE.

This chain uses TRBV28 with TRBJ2-5; D unclear. V was clipped by 5 bases and J by 0 bases, with 13 bases between them. The CDR3 spans 15 residues. Looked up from germline, CDR1 is MDHEN and CDR2 is SYDVKM. Here the CDR3 reads CASSPEDWYQETQYF. CDR3 sequence (DNA): TGTGCCAGCAGTCCCGAAGACTGGTACCAAGAGACCCAGTACTTC.

This chain links TRBV28 with TRBJ2-7, with TRBD1 matching over 10 bases. Germline V gene data show CDR1 as MDHEN and CDR2 as SYDVKM. The CDR3 spans 15 residues. J lost 2 bases, V lost 7 bases, and 8 bases had no gene match. For the CDR3, the DNA is TGTGCCAGCACCTCGGGACAGGGGAGTCCCTACGAGCAGTACTTC. It translates to CASTSGQGSPYEQYF.

This clone was seen a few times. This chain links TRBV11-3 with TRBJ2-1; D gene unclear. The CDR3 runs 13 residues. Trimming took 3 bases from V and 3 from J, leaving 6 bases between them. Germline-derived CDR1 and CDR2 are SGHNT and YENEEA. This CDR3 is CASSFNSYNEQFF. The CDR3 nucleotides read TGTGCCAGCAGCTTTAACAGCTACAATGAGCAGTTCTTC.

The genes are TRBV5-6 and TRBJ2-1; TRBD1 matches at 7 bases. The length of the CDR3 is 11 residues. Germline-derived CDR1 and CDR2 are SGHDT and YYEEEE. Unmatched junction bases numbered 6, after V lost 4 bases and J lost 14 bases. In nucleotides, the CDR3 is TGTGCCAGCAGCGCCGGGGACAGAGAGTTCTTC. This codes for CASSAGDREFF. The whole variable domain, filled in from reference TRBV5-6 and TRBJ2-1, reads DAGVTQSPTHLIKTRGQQVTLRCSPKSGHDTVSWYQQALGQGPQFIFQYYEEEERQRGNFPDRFSGHQFPNYSSELNVNALLLGDSALYLCASSAGDREFFGPGTRLTVL.

The rearrangement joins TRBV5-4 to TRBJ2-7; tentatively, D is TRBD2 (6 bases). V lost 4 bases and J 0 bases, leaving 8 bases between the germline ends. The length of the CDR3 is 13 residues. Germline loops: CDR1 SGHNT, CDR2 YYREEE (reference sequence). The CDR3 here is CASSRGTSYEQYF. CDR3 bases: TGTGCCAGCAGCCGGGGGACCTCCTACGAGCAGTACTTC.

The rearrangement uses TRBV4-2 and TRBJ2-2; TRBD2 matches 8 bases. The V gene end was trimmed by 4 bases and the J gene end by 6 bases; junction bases not matched to a gene: 10. This CDR3 has 16 residues. Germline V gene lookup returns CDR1 LGHNA and CDR2 YNFKEQ. CDR3 in amino acids: CASSLTGSGNAGELFF. The DNA of the CDR3 is TGTGCCAGCAGCCTCACAGGTAGCGGGAATGCCGGGGAGCTGTTTTTT.

CDR3 sequence: CASSLSGTGDNEQYF. Here the CDR3 DNA reads TGTGCCAGCAGCTTGAGTGGGACGGGAGACAACGAGCAGTACTTC. J is TRBJ2-7 and V is TRBV5-4; tentatively, D is TRBD2 (6 bases). V lost 1 base and J 5 bases, leaving 16 bases between the germline ends. Germline CDR1 and CDR2: SGHNT and YYREEE (reference sequence). The CDR3 contains 15 residues.

The CDR3 region is CASSLARDGSNQPQHF. CDR3 coding DNA: TGTGCCAGCAGCTTGGCCAGGGATGGTAGCAATCAGCCCCAGCATTTT. This sequence joins TRBV5-8 and TRBJ1-5; D possibly corresponds to TRBD1 (5 bases). The CDR3 extends over 16 amino acids. CDR1 is SGHTS and CDR2 is YDEGEE in the germline V gene. With 0 bases removed from V and 0 bases from J, the gap between germline ends came to 10 bases.

This clone was observed once. This chain uses TRBV11-3 with TRBJ1-6; a weak D match, TRBD1 (5 bases). CDR1 is SGHNT and CDR2 is YENEEA in the germline V gene. Trimming took off 0 bases at V and 7 bases at J, with 13 bases between the two ends. This CDR3 has 16 amino acids. CDR3 amino acids: CASSLDTTAYNSPLHF. CDR3 nucleotides: TGTGCCAGCAGCTTAGATACGACAGCTTACAATTCACCCCTCCACTTT. The variable domain in full, with the rest retrieved from reference TRBV11-3 and TRBJ1-6, is EAGVVQSPRYKIIEKKQPVAFWCNPISGHNTLYWYLQNLGQGPELLIRYENEEAVDDSQLPKDRFSAERLKGVDSTLKIQPAELGDSAVYLCASSLDTTAYNSPLHFGNGTRLTVT.

The chain has TRBV7-7 and TRBJ2-1; weak D call: TRBD1 (6 bases). The CDR3 runs 13 residues. Trimming stripped 5 bases from V and 5 bases from J, with 10 bases between. CDR1 is SSHAT and CDR2 is FNYEAQ in the germline V gene (reference sequence). CDR3 amino acids: CASSQDSHNEQFF. DNA of the CDR3: TGTGCCAGCAGCCAGGACAGTCACAATGAGCAGTTCTTC.

This rearrangement joins TRBV11-2 to TRBJ2-1; TRBD2 might be the D (7 bases). The CDR3 extends over 17 amino acids. Between the trimmed V and J ends, which lost 2 bases and 5 bases, there was a span of 19 bases. The germline gives CDR1 SGHAT, CDR2 FQNNGV. The CDR3: CASSLSGKKGGDNEQFF. The CDR3 DNA follows: TGTGCCAGCAGCTTATCTGGGAAAAAGGGGGGGGACAATGAGCAGTTCTTC.

J is TRBJ1-4 and V is TRBV2, with D perhaps TRBD1 (6 bases). Germline values: CDR1 SNHLY, CDR2 FYNNEI. The CDR3 length is 15 residues. V was pared by 8 bases and J by 3 bases, with 16 bases between. The CDR3 sequence is CASLDQGLPNEKLFF. The DNA for the CDR3 is TGTGCCAGCTTGGACCAGGGGCTGCCTAATGAAAAACTGTTTTTT. The entire variable domain, with the rest obtained from reference TRBV2 and TRBJ1-4, is as follows: EPEVTQTPSHQVTQMGQEVILRCVPISNHLYFYWYRQILGQKVEFLVSFYNNEISEKSEIFDDQFSVERPDGSNFTLKIRSTKLEDSAMYFCASLDQGLPNEKLFFGSGTQLSVL.

V and J are TRBV5-1 and TRBJ2-7, with a possible D match to TRBD1 (7 bases). CDR3 length equals 14 residues. Trimming left V 0 bases short and J 5 bases short, with 12 bases between. CDR1 is SGHRS and CDR2 is YFSETQ in the germline V gene. The CDR3 DNA reads as TGCGCCAGCAGCTTGGAGGCAGGGGGGCACGAGCAGTACTTC. Translation gives CASSLEAGGHEQYF.

This rearrangement joins TRBV7-2 to TRBJ2-1; 9 nucleotides align to TRBD1. Germline lookup yields CDR1 SGHTA and CDR2 FQGNSA. The CDR3 has 15 residues. V dropped 5 bases and J dropped 2; count of bases not matched to a gene: 4. This CDR3 is CASSQDRGPYNEQFF. In DNA form, the CDR3 reads TGTGCCAGCAGCCAGGACAGGGGACCCTACAATGAGCAGTTCTTC.

V and J are TRBV28 and TRBJ1-1; tentatively, D is TRBD1 (5 bases). CDR1 and CDR2 (germline): MDHEN, SYDVKM. V was clipped by 6 bases and J by 0 bases, with 17 bases between them. The CDR3 has 16 amino acids. The CDR3 sequence: CASSALGAEMNTEAFF. Here the CDR3 DNA reads TGTGCCAGCAGCGCCCTAGGGGCAGAGATGAACACTGAAGCTTTCTTT.

The chain employs TRBV13 and TRBJ2-3; the match to TRBD2 covers 7 bases. V shed 3 bases and J 4 bases; nucleotides not matched to a gene: 4. The CDR3 totals 14 residues. Germline V gene data show CDR1 as PRHDT and CDR2 as FYEKMQ (reference sequence). The CDR3 DNA is TGTGCCAGCAGCTTGGACCTAGCGGCAGATACGCAGTATTTT. Translating it yields CASSLDLAADTQYF.

The chain has TRBV9 and TRBJ1-3; 7 bases match TRBD1. The CDR3 is made up of 16 amino acids. V lost 0 bases, J lost 0 bases, and 3 bases stayed unmatched. Germline CDR1 is SGDLS and CDR2 is YYNGEE. The CDR3 DNA reads TGTGCCAGCAGCGTAGGGACAGGCCGCTCTGGAAACACCATATATTTT. It encodes CASSVGTGRSGNTIYF. The whole variable domain, remainder taken from reference TRBV9 and TRBJ1-3, is DSGVTQTPKHLITATGQRVTLRCSPRSGDLSVYWYQQSLDQGLQFLIQYYNGEERAKGNILERFSAQQFPDLHSELNLSSLELGDSALYFCASSVGTGRSGNTIYFGEGSWLTVV.

The chain couples TRBV5-4 to TRBJ2-3; D might be TRBD2 (6 bases). V lost 5 bases and J lost 10, with 17 bases in between. The CDR3 is made up of 13 amino acids. Germline V gives CDR1 SGHNT, CDR2 YYREEE (reference sequence). The CDR3 protein is CASSFPGTVAQYF. The CDR3 nucleotides are TGTGCCAGCAGTTTCCCTGGGACTGTCGCGCAGTATTTT.

The chain uses TRBV30 and TRBJ1-1, with D hard to call. The CDR3 extends over 13 amino acids. The ends were cut back, 3 bases at V and 1 base at J, with 9 bases in the middle. CDR1 and CDR2 from the germline V gene are GTSNPN and SVGIG (reference sequence). The CDR3 coding sequence is TGTGCCTGGAGCCAACAGAGGAACACTGAAGCTTTCTTT. Amino acid sequence: CAWSQQRNTEAFF.

This rearrangement joins TRBV28 to TRBJ1-2; D remains unclear. CDR1 is MDHEN and CDR2 is SYDVKM in the germline V gene. The V and J ends lost 6 bases and 7 bases respectively, with 18 bases between them. The CDR3 loop spans 14 amino acids. The CDR3 sequence is CASSPPGDERGYTF. CDR3 bases: TGTGCCAGCAGCCCCCCGGGAGACGAACGTGGCTACACCTTC.

The J gene is TRBJ2-1, the V gene TRBV5-6; 11 nucleotides match TRBD2. Trimming cost V 4 bases and J 10 bases; bases outside gene matches: 10. This CDR3 is 15 amino acids long. In germline, CDR1 is SGHDT, CDR2 YYEEEE. The CDR3 coding sequence is TGTGCCAGCAGCGGGGGACTAGCGGTTCTCAGGGAGCAGTTCTTC. Translated, it gives CASSGGLAVLREQFF.

The V and J genes are TRBV7-9 and TRBJ1-6, with TRBD1 identical over 8 bases. Trimming cost V 5 bases and J 15 bases; bases outside gene matches: 9. The CDR3 runs 13 residues. CDR1 and CDR2 (germline): SEHNR, FQNEAQ (reference sequence). The CDR3 sequence is CASSLTGEGDLHF. CDR3 coding DNA: TGTGCCAGCAGCCTGACAGGGGAGGGTGACCTCCACTTT.

The CDR3 here is CASSRGQGDGYTF. The CDR3 DNA reads as TGTGCCAGCAGCCGGGGACAGGGGGATGGCTACACCTTC. V gene TRBV5-5 combines with J gene TRBJ1-2; 11 nucleotides match TRBD1. Germline assignment: CDR1 SGHKS and CDR2 YYEKEE (reference sequence). This CDR3 has 13 residues. V trimming: 4 bases; J trimming: 6 bases; junction bases outside the gene matches: 2. Full variable domain (outside the CDR3, taken from reference TRBV5-5 and TRBJ1-2): DAGVTQSPTHLIKTRGQQVTLRCSPISGHKSVSWYQQVLGQGPQFIFQYYEKEERGRGNFPDRFSARQFPNYSSELNVNALLLGDSALYLCASSRGQGDGYTFGSGTRLTVV.

The chain joins TRBV10-3 to TRBJ1-1; a possible D gene is TRBD1 (5 bases). Trimming took 6 bases from V and 1 from J, leaving 12 bases between them. The CDR3 is made up of 14 amino acids. Per the germline V gene, CDR1 is ENHRY and CDR2 is SYGVKD. CDR3 region: CAIRPGLENTEAFF. CDR3 nucleotides: TGTGCCATCAGGCCGGGACTGGAGAACACTGAAGCTTTCTTT.

The chain links TRBV7-8 to TRBJ2-1, with 10 bases lining up with TRBD2. The V gene end was trimmed by 0 bases and the J gene end by 10 bases; junction bases not matched to a gene: 6. This CDR3 contains 15 residues. Germline lookup yields CDR1 SGHVS and CDR2 FQNEAQ. CDR3: CASSLALAGAEEQFF. CDR3 sequence (DNA): TGTGCCAGCAGCTTAGCTCTAGCGGGGGCAGAAGAGCAGTTCTTC. Looking up the rest from reference TRBV7-8 and TRBJ2-1 gives the full variable domain: GAGVSQSPRYKVAKRGQDVALRCDPISGHVSLFWYQQALGQGPEFLTYFQNEAQLDKSGLPSDRFFAERPEGSVSTLKIQRTQQEDSAVYLCASSLALAGAEEQFFGPGTRLTVL.